These 27 T cell receptor beta chains originate from one sample sequenced in a study of blood T cells in healthy people across ages. Alongside a J-beta primer mix, a sample-barcoded 5' primer served in a second PCR lasting about 6 to 12 cycles. TCRdb re-analysed the 5' RACE reads in MiXCR, keeping a single row per CDR3 protein. Of hundreds of thousands of distinct CDR3 sequences in the sample, over 40% were seen once. The sample comprised blood. These receptors were collected from an elderly woman in good health.

The J gene is TRBJ2-5, the V gene TRBV11-2, with unresolved D. Germline-derived CDR1 and CDR2 are SGHAT and FQNNGV. This CDR3 has 15 amino acids. The V end lost 1 base, the J end lost 11 bases, and 20 bases lay between the germline ends. Here the CDR3 DNA reads TGTGCCAGCAGCTTAGTGGCAGATCCTTACAATGAGCAGTACTTC. Amino acid sequence: CASSLVADPYNEQYF.

This clonotype was recorded only once. The rearrangement uses TRBV29-1 and TRBJ1-2, with 7 bases matching TRBD1. The junction had 10 bases not matched to a gene; V was cut back by 7 bases and J by 5 bases. In germline, CDR1 is SQVTM, CDR2 ANQGSEA. The CDR3 spans 13 residues. CDR3 DNA sequence: TGCAGCGCCTCACGACAGGGAATGTATGGCTACACCTTC. It is translated as CSASRQGMYGYTF.

V usage is TRBV29-1 and J usage is TRBJ2-1, with a weak D call TRBD1 (6 bases). Germline CDR1 SQVTM, CDR2 ANQGSEA. V dropped 6 bases and J dropped 3 bases, with 18 bases sitting between them. The CDR3 runs to 15 residues. The CDR3 loop is CSVLGAANSYNEQFF. DNA of the CDR3: TGCAGCGTGCTGGGGGCGGCTAATAGCTACAATGAGCAGTTCTTC.

The CDR3 here is CASSQRRLAGATDTQYF. The CDR3 DNA reads TGCGCCAGCAGCCAACGCCGACTAGCGGGGGCCACAGATACGCAGTATTTT. This chain uses TRBV4-1 with TRBJ2-3; 12 nucleotides align to TRBD2. The germline V gene has CDR1 MGHRA and CDR2 YSYEKL. This CDR3 has 17 residues. The trim removed 2 bases at V and 2 bases at J, leaving 5 bases unmatched.

This clonotype occurred a few times. The chain is built from TRBV9 and TRBJ2-7; TRBD2 aligns across 15 bases. The germline gives CDR1 SGDLS, CDR2 YYNGEE. CDR3 length: 17 amino acids. V trimming: 4 bases; J trimming: 7 bases; junction bases outside the gene matches: 12. CDR3 coding DNA: TGTGCCAGCAGCTCAGGACTAGCGGGAGGGACAAGGTCTGAGCAGTACTTC. Translation gives CASSSGLAGGTRSEQYF. Full variable domain (outside the CDR3, taken from reference TRBV9 and TRBJ2-7): DSGVTQTPKHLITATGQRVTLRCSPRSGDLSVYWYQQSLDQGLQFLIQYYNGEERAKGNILERFSAQQFPDLHSELNLSSLELGDSALYFCASSSGLAGGTRSEQYFGPGTRLTVT.

The chain combines TRBV29-1 with TRBJ2-1; 7 bases are shared with TRBD2. Germline lookup yields CDR1 SQVTM and CDR2 ANQGSEA. The CDR3 length is 15 residues. Trimming cost V 6 bases and J 0 bases; bases outside gene matches: 8. The CDR3 DNA follows: TGCAGCGTCGGGGACTACCTAACCTCCTACAATGAGCAGTTCTTC. Encoded protein: CSVGDYLTSYNEQFF.

In DNA, the CDR3 is TGCGCCAGCACCCAAGGCGGGTACTATGGCTACACCTTC. Amino acids: CASTQGGYYGYTF. The V and J genes are TRBV5-1 and TRBJ1-2; unclear D gene. The CDR3 is 13 amino acids. CDR1 is SGHRS and CDR2 is YFSETQ in the germline V gene. V lost 6 bases and J 3 bases, leaving 12 bases between the germline ends.

CDR3 in amino acids: CSAGSTETQYF. The CDR3 DNA reads TGCAGTGCTGGCTCGACGGAGACCCAGTACTTC. The genes are TRBV20-1 and TRBJ2-4; D gene ambiguous. The assigned J gene may be wrong: the sequence end matches TRBJ2-5 better. This CDR3 has 11 residues. Germline lookup yields CDR1 DFQATT and CDR2 SNEGSKA (reference sequence).

The table lists this clonotype with many counts. The chain is built from TRBV28 and TRBJ2-7; D unclear. CDR3 size: 12 residues. V shed 4 bases and J shed 5 bases, with 9 bases lying between them. In germline, CDR1 is MDHEN, CDR2 SYDVKM. The chain's CDR3 is CASSSPSHEQYF. CDR3 bases: TGTGCCAGCAGTTCCCCGTCTCACGAGCAGTACTTC.

The chain combines TRBV14 with TRBJ1-1; the D is unclear. This CDR3 spans 14 amino acids. V gave up 2 bases and J gave up 5 bases, with 12 bases separating them. The germline V gene encodes CDR1 SGHDN and CDR2 FVKESK. The CDR3 nucleotides read TGTGCCAGCAGCCAAAGAACGTTGGTGACTGAAGCTTTCTTT. It translates to CASSQRTLVTEAFF. The full variable domain, completed using reference TRBV14 and TRBJ1-1, is EAGVTQFPSHSVIEKGQTVTLRCDPISGHDNLYWYRRVMGKEIKFLLHFVKESKQDESGMPNNRFLAERTGGTYSTLKVQPAELEDSGVYFCASSQRTLVTEAFFGQGTRLTVV.

This chain links TRBV20-1 with TRBJ1-1; 7 positions match TRBD1. CDR1 is DFQATT and CDR2 is SNEGSKA in the germline V gene (reference sequence). The ends lost 4 bases at V and 6 bases at J; junction bases unmatched: 14. The CDR3 is 15 residues long. CDR3 protein: CSAISRQGKISEAFF. The CDR3 region has the DNA TGCAGTGCTATATCGCGACAGGGCAAGATTTCTGAAGCTTTCTTT.

This chain links TRBV10-2 with TRBJ1-3; no reliable D call. Germline CDR1 WSHSY, CDR2 SAAADI. There are 11 residues in the CDR3. CDR3: CGAGAGNTIYF. Written as DNA, the CDR3 is TGCGGTGCCGGGGCTGGAAACACCATATATTTT.

This clonotype was seen just once. This may arise from a read error, as a much more abundant clone is one base away. The J gene is TRBJ2-1, the V gene TRBV9; no definite D call. Trimming cost V 6 bases and J 9 bases, with 22 bases left between them. This CDR3 is built from 15 residues. Germline V lookup: CDR1 SGDLS, CDR2 YYNGEE. CDR3 sequence: CASTQTITPKGEQFF. Here the CDR3 DNA reads TGTGCCAGCACCCAGACCATAACTCCTAAGGGTGAGCAGTTCTTC. The whole variable domain, filled in from reference TRBV9 and TRBJ2-1, reads DSGVTQTPKHLITATGQRVTLRCSPRSGDLSVYWYQQSLDQGLQFLIQYYNGEERAKGNILERFSAQQFPDLHSELNLSSLELGDSALYFCASTQTITPKGEQFFGPGTRLTVL.

There are a few counts of this clonotype. The rearrangement joins TRBV5-1 to TRBJ2-5, with unresolved D. The tail of the sequence fits TRBJ2-7 better, so the J call may be wrong. This CDR3 contains 14 residues. The germline gives CDR1 SGHRS, CDR2 YFSETQ. CDR3 protein: CASSFTADSYEQYF. In DNA, the CDR3 is TGCGCCAGCAGCTTTACAGCCGACTCCTACGAGCAGTACTTC.

In DNA, the CDR3 is TGCAGCGTTGAAGGGGCTAGCGGGGGACACAATGAGCAGTTCTTC. It is translated as CSVEGASGGHNEQFF. This rearrangement joins TRBV29-1 to TRBJ2-1; 10 nucleotides agree with TRBD2. Germline lookup yields CDR1 SQVTM and CDR2 ANQGSEA. The CDR3 totals 15 residues. J was trimmed by 5 bases and V by 1 base; bases with no gene match: 5.

As concerns this clonotype: Just one base apart from a much larger clone, this may be a read error. The rearrangement links TRBV5-1 to TRBJ2-7; TRBD2 matches at 10 bases. The CDR3 is 16 amino acids. CDR1 and CDR2 (germline): SGHRS, YFSETQ. The junction had 7 bases not matched to a gene; V was cut back by 0 bases and J by 4 bases. CDR3 residues: CASSLVTGTSVYEQYF. In nucleotides, the CDR3 is TGCGCCAGCAGCTTGGTGACCGGGACTAGCGTATACGAGCAGTACTTC.

This clonotype was recorded a few times. The chain couples TRBV6-5 to TRBJ2-7; the D call may be TRBD1 or TRBD2 (5 bases each). Trimming removed 6 bases from V and 3 bases from J, with 18 bases in between. Germline values: CDR1 MNHEY, CDR2 SVGAGI. The CDR3 extends over 15 amino acids. DNA of the CDR3: TGTGCCAGCAGGGCCGGGACCGAAAACTTCTACGAGCAGTACTTC. This encodes CASRAGTENFYEQYF.

This clonotype was detected ten times or more. The J gene is TRBJ2-1, the V gene TRBV28; D not resolved. This CDR3 is 14 amino acids long. Germline V gene lookup returns CDR1 MDHEN and CDR2 SYDVKM. Trimming took off 8 bases at V and 0 bases at J, with 11 bases between the two ends. DNA for the CDR3: TGTGCCAGCTTATCACGGAGCTCCTACAATGAGCAGTTCTTC. Translating it yields CASLSRSSYNEQFF.

The rearrangement links TRBV12-3 or TRBV12-4 to TRBJ2-3; possibly TRBD2 for D (6 bases). The V end lost 8 bases, the J end lost 0 bases, and 18 bases lay between the germline ends. The CDR3 is 16 residues long. CDR3 DNA sequence: TGTGCCAGCGGCGGGGCAGGAATTACTAGCACAGATACGCAGTATTTT. This codes for CASGGAGITSTDTQYF.

This chain joins TRBV3-1 and TRBJ1-4, with a weak D call TRBD1 (6 bases). The length of the CDR3 is 14 residues. Germline assignment: CDR1 LGHDT and CDR2 YNNKEL (reference sequence). V lost 2 bases and J 10 bases, leaving 14 bases between the germline ends. The CDR3 sequence is CASSQYRVPRKLFF. The CDR3, as DNA: TGTGCCAGCAGCCAATACAGGGTACCAAGAAAACTGTTTTTT. The full variable domain, rest sourced from reference TRBV3-1 and TRBJ1-4, is DTAVSQTPKYLVTQMGNDKSIKCEQNLGHDTMYWYKQDSKKFLKIMFSYNNKELIINETVPNRFSPKSPDKAHLNLHINSLELGDSAVYFCASSQYRVPRKLFFGSGTQLSVL.

This clonotype came up many times. The chain uses TRBV20-1 and TRBJ2-3; 11 bases are a match to TRBD2. With V trimmed by 6 bases and J by 2 bases, 4 bases remained unmatched. From germline, CDR1 is DFQATT and CDR2 SNEGSKA (reference sequence). The CDR3 is 14 amino acids. This chain's CDR3 is CSAPTSGITDTQYF. In nucleotides, the CDR3 is TGCAGTGCACCGACTAGCGGGATCACAGATACGCAGTATTTT.

A remark on this clonotype: This could be a read error, since a much larger clone is one nucleotide away. The chain recombines TRBV27 with TRBJ2-7; weak D call: TRBD2 (6 bases). CDR3 length equals 15 residues. CDR1 and CDR2 (germline): MNHEY, SMNVEV (reference sequence). CDR3 sequence: CAGSLSVTRPYEQYF. The CDR3, as DNA: TGTGCCGGCAGTTTATCGGTGACTAGGCCCTACGAGCAGTACTTC.

Of note for this clonotype: A much more abundant neighbour one base away suggests this may be a read error. This chain links TRBV5-1 with TRBJ2-1; D is perhaps TRBD2 (7 bases). The J call is uncertain, as TRBJ2-7 better fits the DNA end. Germline CDR1 is SGHRS and CDR2 is YFSETQ. This CDR3 contains 17 residues. CDR3 DNA: TGCGCCAGCAGCTTGGCCGTAGGGGGGGGCTCCTACAATGAGCAGTACTTC. Its protein is CASSLAVGGGSYNEQYF.

This clonotype was seen a handful of times. This may stem from a read error, because a much larger clone lies one nucleotide away. The chain links TRBV6-5 to TRBJ2-1; tentative D call: TRBD2 (5 bases). Germline assignment: CDR1 MNHEY and CDR2 SVGAGI. There are 13 residues in the CDR3. The CDR3 loop is CASSPLENNGQFF. The CDR3 nucleotides read TGTGCCAGCAGCCCACTAGAAAACAATGGGCAGTTCTTC.

This clonotype turned up a few times. The rearrangement joins TRBV28 to TRBJ1-5; the D gene is possibly TRBD1 (6 bases). Germline V gives CDR1 MDHEN, CDR2 SYDVKM. Trimming pared 4 bases from V and 3 bases from J, leaving 10 bases between. The CDR3 has 14 residues. CDR3 nucleotide sequence: TGTGCCAGCAGTTGGACAGTGGCCAATCAGCCCCAGCATTTT. Translation gives CASSWTVANQPQHF.

On this clonotype: A read error may produce the germline difference seen at one junction end. The CDR3 here is CASSQEGASFQEAQYF. CDR3 bases: TGTGCCAGCAGCCAAGAAGGTGCTAGCTTTCAAGAGGCCCAGTACTTC. V is TRBV3-1 and J is TRBJ2-5; perhaps TRBD2 as D (5 bases). The CDR3 has 16 amino acids. Germline V gives CDR1 LGHDT, CDR2 YNNKEL (reference sequence).

The V gene is TRBV27, the J gene TRBJ1-4; D gene unclear. Germline-derived CDR1 and CDR2 are MNHEY and SMNVEV (reference sequence). V lost 5 bases and J lost 8, with 18 bases in between. This CDR3 is built from 15 residues. CDR3 bases: TGTGCCAGCAGTCACGCGGACGGGGTCCGGGAAAAACTGTTTTTT. Its translation: CASSHADGVREKLFF.